The 7 T cell receptor beta chains below all came from one sample that was sequenced in a study of blood T cell repertoires in COVID-19. The repertoire was sequenced with immunoSEQ multiplex PCR; TCRdb's copy has only in-frame clones and lacks some. The table includes about 190,000 clones, over 70% detected once. Sequenced sample: peripheral blood. Every receptor here comes from a man in his 60s with active or convalescent COVID-19.

The rearrangement joins TRBV27 to TRBJ1-4; a weak D match, TRBD1 (5 bases). Germline CDR1 MNHEY, CDR2 SMNVEV (reference sequence). This CDR3 comprises 14 residues. Trimming took off 3 bases at V and 4 bases at J, with 9 bases between the two ends. This chain's CDR3 is CASSFGARNEKLFF. CDR3 bases: TGTGCCAGCAGTTTTGGGGCCCGTAATGAAAAACTGTTTTTT.

The V gene is TRBV7-2, the J gene TRBJ1-1; 9 positions match TRBD1. The V gene end was trimmed by 1 base and the J gene end by 1 base; junction bases not matched to a gene: 1. The germline gives CDR1 SGHTA, CDR2 FQGNSA. This CDR3 is built from 15 residues. CDR3 in DNA: TGTGCCAGCAGCTTAGTGACAGGGGGGAACACTGAAGCTTTCTTT. Translated: CASSLVTGGNTEAFF.

The table lists this clone with many counts. The chain has TRBV2 and TRBJ1-2, with 8 bases fitting TRBD1. The J segment lost 8 bases and the V segment lost 5 bases, leaving 7 bases of the junction unmatched. The CDR3 spans 13 residues. Germline loops: CDR1 SNHLY, CDR2 FYNNEI. The CDR3 protein is CASSPDRVLGYTF. The DNA for the CDR3 is TGTGCCAGCAGTCCGGACAGGGTATTAGGCTACACCTTC.

This chain links TRBV27 with TRBJ2-1, with TRBD2 identical over 10 bases. The germline CDR1 and CDR2 sequences are MNHEY and SMNVEV (reference sequence). CDR3 length: 15 residues. The trim removed 6 bases at V and 5 bases at J, leaving 7 bases unmatched. The chain's CDR3 is CASRQREGRNNEQFF. Here the CDR3 DNA reads TGTGCCAGCAGACAGCGGGAGGGCAGGAACAATGAGCAGTTCTTC.

The rearrangement uses TRBV2 and TRBJ2-1; 14 positions match TRBD2. Germline assignment: CDR1 SNHLY and CDR2 FYNNEI. CDR3 length: 17 amino acids. V lost 6 bases, J lost 5 bases, and 9 bases stayed unmatched. This CDR3 reads CASSRLAGGPGDNEQFF. The CDR3 DNA reads TGTGCCAGCAGCAGACTAGCGGGAGGGCCAGGGGACAATGAGCAGTTCTTC.

This clone was counted once. CDR3 nucleotide sequence: TGCGCCAGCAGCCAAGATCACCGGAGGCTGTTTTTT. Translation gives CASSQDHRRLFF. The rearrangement links TRBV4-3 to TRBJ1-4; D gene unclear. The CDR3 is made up of 12 amino acids. Germline assignment: CDR1 LGHNA and CDR2 YSLEER. V lost 0 bases and J lost 14, with 10 bases in between.

The chain is built from TRBV7-9 and TRBJ1-5, with D unclear. There are 14 residues in the CDR3. Germline V lookup: CDR1 SEHNR, CDR2 FQNEAQ (reference sequence). V was cut by 1 base and J by 5 bases, with 9 bases left in between. The CDR3, as DNA: TGTGCCAGCAGCTTAGAGAACGAGCATCAGCCCCAGCATTTT. This sequence encodes CASSLENEHQPQHF.